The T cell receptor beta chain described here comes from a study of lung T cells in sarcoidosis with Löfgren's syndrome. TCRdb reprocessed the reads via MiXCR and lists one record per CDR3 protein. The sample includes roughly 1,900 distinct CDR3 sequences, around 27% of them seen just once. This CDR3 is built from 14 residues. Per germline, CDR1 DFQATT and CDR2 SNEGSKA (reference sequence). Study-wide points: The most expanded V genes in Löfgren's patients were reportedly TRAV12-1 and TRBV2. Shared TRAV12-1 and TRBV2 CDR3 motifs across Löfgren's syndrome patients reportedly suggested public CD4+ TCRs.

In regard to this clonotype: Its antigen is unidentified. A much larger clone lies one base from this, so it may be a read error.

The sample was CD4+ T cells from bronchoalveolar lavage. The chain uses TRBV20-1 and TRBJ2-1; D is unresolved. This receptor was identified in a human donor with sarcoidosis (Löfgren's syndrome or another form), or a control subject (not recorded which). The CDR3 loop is CSASSRYSYNEQLF. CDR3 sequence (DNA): TGCAGTGCTAGTTCCCGTTACTCCTACAATGAGCAGTTATTC.